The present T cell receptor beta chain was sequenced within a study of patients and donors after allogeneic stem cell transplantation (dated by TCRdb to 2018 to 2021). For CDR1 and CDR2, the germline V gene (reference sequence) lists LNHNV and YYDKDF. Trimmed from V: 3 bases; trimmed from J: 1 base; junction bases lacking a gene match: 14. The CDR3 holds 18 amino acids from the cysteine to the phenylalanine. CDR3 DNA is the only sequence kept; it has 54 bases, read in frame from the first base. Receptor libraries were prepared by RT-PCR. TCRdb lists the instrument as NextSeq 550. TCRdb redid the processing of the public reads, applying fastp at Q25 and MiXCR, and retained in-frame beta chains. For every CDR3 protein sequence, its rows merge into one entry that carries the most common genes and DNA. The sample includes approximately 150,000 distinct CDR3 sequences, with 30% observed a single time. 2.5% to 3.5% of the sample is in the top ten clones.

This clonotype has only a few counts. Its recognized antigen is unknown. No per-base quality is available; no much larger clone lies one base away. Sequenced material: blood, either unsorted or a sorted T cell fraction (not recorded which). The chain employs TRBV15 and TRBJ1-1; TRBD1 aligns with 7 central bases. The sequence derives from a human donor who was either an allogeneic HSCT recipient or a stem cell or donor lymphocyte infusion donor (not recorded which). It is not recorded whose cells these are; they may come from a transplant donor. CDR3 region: CATSSQGITGVGNTEAFF. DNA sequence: TGTGCCACCAGCAGCCAGGGTATCACAGGGGTCGGGAACACTGAAGCTTTCTTT.